These 6 T cell receptor beta chains share one sample of origin, sequenced in a study of blood T cell repertoires in COVID-19 (dated by TCRdb to between 2020 and 2021). Library preparation used the immunoSEQ multiplex PCR assay. The table comes from immuneACCESS by way of TCRdb, which keeps in-frame sequences with V and J called. Part of the clones is missing from these tables; in studies checked, under half for an unresolved V gene and the rest for unknown reasons. The sample has 200,000 to 300,000 clones on record, 81% of them singletons. The top ten constitute 6.5% to 9.5% of the sample. Sequenced: peripheral blood. The receptors originated from a woman aged 80 or older with COVID-19, enrolled during active disease.

This clone has only one observation. This chain uses TRBV2 with TRBJ2-3; D is perhaps TRBD1 (6 bases). V was clipped by 11 bases and J by 2 bases, with 14 bases between them. CDR1 and CDR2 from the germline V gene are SNHLY and FYNNEI. The CDR3 runs 13 residues. CDR3 loop: CAGNREYTDTQYF. The CDR3 nucleotides read TGTGCCGGTAACAGGGAATACACAGATACGCAGTATTTT. Drawing the rest from reference TRBV2 and TRBJ2-3, the complete variable domain is EPEVTQTPSHQVTQMGQEVILRCVPISNHLYFYWYRQILGQKVEFLVSFYNNEISEKSEIFDDQFSVERPDGSNFTLKIRSTKLEDSAMYFCAGNREYTDTQYFGPGTRLTVL.

The chain is built from TRBV18 and TRBJ1-3; D is uncertain. CDR1 and CDR2 (germline): KGHSH, LQKENI. The CDR3 is 13 amino acids. Between the trimmed V and J ends, which lost 5 bases and 6 bases, there was a span of 11 bases. The CDR3 reads CASSTGSTNTIYF. The CDR3 region has the DNA TGTGCCAGCTCAACCGGGAGCACAAACACCATATATTTT.

The rearrangement links TRBV7-9 to TRBJ2-5, with 10 bases fitting TRBD2. This CDR3 has 16 amino acids. The V gene end was trimmed by 5 bases and the J gene end by 2 bases; junction bases not matched to a gene: 8. The germline CDR1 and CDR2 sequences are SEHNR and FQNEAQ (reference sequence). The CDR3 nucleotides are TGTGCCAGCAGCCGGACTAGCGGAGCCCGACAAGAGACCCAGTACTTC. Translating gives CASSRTSGARQETQYF.

The chain uses TRBV9 and TRBJ2-7, with D possibly being TRBD1 (5 bases). This CDR3 is built from 13 residues. With 4 bases removed from V and 2 bases from J, the gap between germline ends came to 10 bases. Germline assignment: CDR1 SGDLS and CDR2 YYNGEE. CDR3 nucleotides: TGTGCCAGCAGCCCCCAAGGGGCCTACGAGCAGTACTTC. It is translated as CASSPQGAYEQYF.

V is TRBV19 and J is TRBJ1-3, with 9 bases fitting TRBD1. The CDR3 totals 18 residues. CDR1 and CDR2 from the germline V gene are LNHDA and SQIVND (reference sequence). V shed 8 bases and J 8 bases; nucleotides not matched to a gene: 22. The CDR3 nucleotides are TGTGCCAGTCGCCATCTGCCGGGGGGACAGGGACCCGGCGACACCATATATTTT. This sequence encodes CASRHLPGGQGPGDTIYF.

The V and J genes are TRBV5-1 and TRBJ2-1; 12 positions match TRBD2. Unmatched junction bases numbered 10, after V lost 0 bases and J lost 12 bases. The V gene's germline CDR1 is SGHRS and CDR2 YFSETQ. This CDR3 comprises 16 residues. CDR3 in amino acids: CASSLGGTSGYTGQFF. The CDR3 DNA reads TGCGCCAGCAGCTTGGGAGGGACTAGCGGGTACACTGGGCAGTTCTTC.